Listed below are T cell receptor beta chains from one sample, sequenced in a study of tumor-infiltrating lymphocytes in primary liver carcinoma. MiXCR was run by TCRdb on the multiplex PCR reads, yielding one entry per CDR3 protein. The table records hundreds of thousands of distinct CDR3 sequences, more than 55% of them present only once. Sequencing was done on a sample of peripheral blood. These receptors were collected from a woman aged 25 to 39 with primary liver carcinoma and hepatitis B virus infection. The CDR3 runs from the conserved cysteine through the conserved F or W. The D gene is left open where the match is weak. Clone size appears in some rows only: once, few, many, or a class for an expanded clone.

j_gene: TRBJ2-3; d_gene: TRBD2; abundance: NA; v_gene: TRBV11-2; CDR3aa: CASSLVSGRITDTQYF; CDR3nt: TGTGCTAGCAGCCTAGTATCCGGGAGGATCACAGATACACAGTATTTT
j_gene: TRBJ2-5; d_gene: TRBD2; abundance: few; v_gene: TRBV11-3; CDR3aa: CASRSMGGGTQYF; CDR3nt: TGTGCCAGCAGGTCGATGGGGGGGGGGACCCAGTACTTC
j_gene: TRBJ2-3; d_gene: NA; abundance: NA; v_gene: TRBV30; CDR3aa: CAWSPGTGTYTQYF; CDR3nt: TGTGCCTGGAGCCCGGGGACGGGCACATATACGCAGTATTTT
j_gene: TRBJ2-6; d_gene: NA; abundance: NA; v_gene: TRBV6-2/TRBV6-3; CDR3aa: CASTSGDIGDSGANVLTF; CDR3nt: TGTGCCAGCACATCGGGGGACATAGGGGACTCTGGGGCCAACGTCCTGACTTTC
j_gene: TRBJ1-4; d_gene: NA; abundance: NA; v_gene: TRBV6-5; CDR3aa: CASCYWITGTTNEKLFF; CDR3nt: TGTGCCAGCTGTTACTGGATCACCGGGACAACTAATGAAAAACTGTTTTTT
j_gene: TRBJ2-5; d_gene: NA; abundance: NA; v_gene: TRBV14; CDR3aa: CASSQAGVPMGTQYF; CDR3nt: TGTGCCAGCAGCCAAGCGGGAGTTCCGATGGGGACCCAGTACTTC
j_gene: TRBJ2-5; d_gene: NA; abundance: NA; v_gene: TRBV7-9; CDR3aa: CASSLTVQETQYF; CDR3nt: TGTGCCAGCAGCCTAACCGTCCAAGAGACCCAGTACTTC
j_gene: TRBJ1-2; d_gene: NA; abundance: NA; v_gene: TRBV11-2; CDR3aa: CASSLDGMAGKGSTF; CDR3nt: TGTGCCAGTAGCTTAGATGGGATGGCAGGGAAAGGCTCCACCTTC
j_gene: TRBJ2-2; d_gene: TRBD2; abundance: NA; v_gene: TRBV6-2/TRBV6-3; CDR3aa: CASKETGTSGRMRRTGELFF; CDR3nt: TGTGCCAGCAAAGAGACCGGGACTAGCGGGAGGATGCGAAGGACCGGGGAGCTGTTTTTT
j_gene: TRBJ2-5; d_gene: NA; abundance: NA; v_gene: TRBV12-3/TRBV12-4; CDR3aa: CATSLQGVETQYF; CDR3nt: TGTGCCACCAGTTTACAGGGAGTTGAGACCCAGTACTTC
j_gene: TRBJ2-5; d_gene: NA; abundance: many; v_gene: TRBV6-1; CDR3aa: CASSEVTVETQYF; CDR3nt: TGTGCCAGCAGTGAAGTAACTGTAGAGACCCAGTACTTC
j_gene: TRBJ2-4; d_gene: TRBD1; abundance: NA; v_gene: TRBV11-2; CDR3aa: CASSSGQVCIQYF; CDR3nt: TGTGCCAGCAGCTCAGGACAGGTTTGCATTCAGTACTTC
j_gene: TRBJ1-1; d_gene: NA; abundance: many; v_gene: TRBV29-1; CDR3aa: CSVQGRNTEAFF; CDR3nt: TGCAGCGTTCAGGGGCGGAACACTGAAGCTTTCTTT
j_gene: TRBJ1-1; d_gene: NA; abundance: few; v_gene: TRBV28; CDR3aa: CASGHRKAGNTEAFF; CDR3nt: TGTGCCAGCGGCCACCGTAAGGCCGGGAACACTGAAGCTTTCTTT
j_gene: TRBJ2-7; d_gene: TRBD2; abundance: many; v_gene: TRBV12-3/TRBV12-4; CDR3aa: CASRLSAGGYEQYF; CDR3nt: TGTGCCAGCAGACTGAGCGCGGGAGGCTACGAGCAGTACTTC
j_gene: TRBJ2-1; d_gene: NA; abundance: NA; v_gene: TRBV6-6; CDR3aa: CASSYSVPGSNEQFF; CDR3nt: TGTGCCAGCAGTTACTCGGTTCCAGGATCCAATGAGCAGTTTTTC
j_gene: TRBJ2-1; d_gene: TRBD2; abundance: many; v_gene: TRBV29-1; CDR3aa: CSGRLAGEVQFF; CDR3nt: TGCAGCGGGCGACTAGCGGGAGAGGTGCAGTTCTTC
j_gene: TRBJ2-6; d_gene: NA; abundance: NA; v_gene: TRBV7-9; CDR3aa: CASSLVGSFGANILTF; CDR3nt: TGTGCCAGCAGCTTAGTCGGTAGCTTTGGGGCCAACATCCTGACTTTC
j_gene: TRBJ2-1; d_gene: TRBD2; abundance: NA; v_gene: TRBV11-3; CDR3aa: CASSLRDSGRALNKQFF; CDR3nt: TGTGCCAGCAGCTTAAGGGATAGCGGGAGGGCCCTCAATAAGCAGTTCTTC
j_gene: TRBJ2-2; d_gene: TRBD2; abundance: NA; v_gene: TRBV6-2/TRBV6-3; CDR3aa: CASSIDTGTSGRAQFHRELFF; CDR3nt: TGTGCCAGCAGTATCGACACCGGGACTAGCGGGAGGGCCCAATTTCACCGGGAGCTGTTTTTT